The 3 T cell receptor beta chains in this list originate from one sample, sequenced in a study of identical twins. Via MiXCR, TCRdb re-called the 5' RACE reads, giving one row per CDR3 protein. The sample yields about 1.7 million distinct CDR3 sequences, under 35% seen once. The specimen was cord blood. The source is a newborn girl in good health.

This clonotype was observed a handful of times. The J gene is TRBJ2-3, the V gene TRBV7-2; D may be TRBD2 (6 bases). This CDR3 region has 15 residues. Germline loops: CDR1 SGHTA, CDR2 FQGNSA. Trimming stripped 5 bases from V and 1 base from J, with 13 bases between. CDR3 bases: TGTGCCAGCAGCGCGGGACCGCGGGGCACAGATACGCAGTATTTT. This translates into CASSAGPRGTDTQYF.

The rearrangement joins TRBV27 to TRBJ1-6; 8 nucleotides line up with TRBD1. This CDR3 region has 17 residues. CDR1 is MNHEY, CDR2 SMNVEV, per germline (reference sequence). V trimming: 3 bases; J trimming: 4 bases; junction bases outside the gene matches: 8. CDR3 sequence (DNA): TGTGCCAGCAGTTTGAAGGCAGGGGGCCTTTATAATTCACCCCTCCACTTT. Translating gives CASSLKAGGLYNSPLHF.

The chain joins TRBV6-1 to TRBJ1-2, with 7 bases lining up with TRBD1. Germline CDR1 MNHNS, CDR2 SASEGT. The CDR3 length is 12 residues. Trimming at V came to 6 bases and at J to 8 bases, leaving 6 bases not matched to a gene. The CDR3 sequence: CASRQGRRGYTF. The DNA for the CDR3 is TGTGCCAGCAGACAGGGGCGGCGCGGCTACACCTTC.